This TCR beta chain stems from a study of cytomegalovirus exposure and HLA in healthy donors. The overall study: Falling in the Caucasian-associated ancestry cluster were less than 85% of 350 to 400 genotyped donors.

About this clone: Its specificity is not known.

The PCR used 60 Vbeta and 13 Jbeta primers. Sequencing used immunoSEQ multiplex PCR; TCRdb keeps in-frame clones, though not all of them. The sample records more than 120,000 clones, approximately 78% being singletons. Whole-study results and caveats: The authors listed over 150 TCR beta chains as cytomegalovirus-associated. Some V segments, TRBV6-2 and TRBV6-3 among them, were indistinguishable and were therefore excluded. Reports indicated that the classifier achieved high specificity and sensitivity in diagnosing cytomegalovirus status.

The CDR3 extends over 15 amino acids. Trimming left V 0 bases short and J 1 base short, with 9 bases between. CDR1 and CDR2 (germline): MNHEY, SVGAGI. The sequencing input was PBMCs. This sequence was found in a woman in her thirties or forties in good health and CMV-seropositive. J is TRBJ2-5 and V is TRBV6-5; no clear D. DNA for the CDR3: TGTGCCAGCAGTTACTCCTCTGCGCTCCAAGAGACCCAGTACTTC. It codes for CASSYSSALQETQYF.